This TCR beta chain was profiled in a study of T cell repertoires in cytomegalovirus infection. On the study more broadly: Recently described HLA-C-restricted plus well-studied HLA-B-restricted CMV epitopes were used. CMV infection together with matching HLA type was indicated by public TCR beta signatures.

The germline V gene has CDR1 MGHRA and CDR2 YSYEKL. The J segment lost 1 base and the V segment lost 0 bases, leaving 5 bases of the junction unmatched. The CDR3 length is 16 residues. TCRdb analysed the reads with MiXCR anew, one entry per CDR3 protein. The data contain some 900,000 distinct CDR3 sequences, around a third of them seen just once; the ten biggest clones take up around 12%. This clonotype was detected ten times or more. What it binds is unknown. The sequences come from cultured CD8+ T cells from PBMCs, collected from culture after CMV antigen stimulation. This TCR was recovered from a human donor in good health (CMV status not recorded). Some clones in this sample may be carry-over from other donors' samples. The V call is TRBV4-1, the J call TRBJ2-5, with TRBD1 matching over 7 bases. The CDR3 DNA sequence: TGCGCCAGCAGCCAAGAGGCGACAGGGCCCCAAGAGACCCAGTACTTC. It translates to CASSQEATGPQETQYF.